This entry lists 6 T cell receptor beta chains sequenced from one sample in a study of neoadjuvant anti-PD-1 for oral cavity cancer. Time point denoted: after neoadjuvant nivolumab, at surgical resection. Profiling relied on immunoSEQ multiplex PCR, and the TCRdb table lists in-frame clones only, not all of them. The sample has 55,000 to 75,000 clones; roughly nine tenths are singletons. Sample: PBMCs, taken after nivolumab (anti-PD-1) treatment. The source is a person between 40 and 79 years old with oral cavity squamous cell carcinoma.

The chain couples TRBV7-8 to TRBJ2-1; D unresolved. This CDR3 comprises 11 residues. The V end lost 5 bases, the J end lost 12 bases, and 11 bases lay between the germline ends. CDR1 and CDR2 (germline): SGHVS, FQNEAQ. The CDR3 reads CASSPQLGQFF. The CDR3 DNA sequence: TGTGCCAGCAGCCCCCAGTTGGGGCAGTTCTTC.

The chain employs TRBV28 and TRBJ1-2; 9 positions agree with TRBD1. The germline CDR1 and CDR2 sequences are MDHEN and SYDVKM. J gave up 2 bases and V 9 bases, and 7 bases lay outside the gene matches. The CDR3 loop spans 14 amino acids. For the CDR3, the DNA is TGTGCCAGTCGACAGGGACAGGGCAACTATGGCTACACCTTC. Translation: CASRQGQGNYGYTF.

This sequence joins TRBV5-1 and TRBJ2-2, with 7 bases aligning to TRBD2. Per the germline V gene, CDR1 is SGHRS and CDR2 is YFSETQ. V shed 4 bases and J 5 bases; nucleotides not matched to a gene: 5. This CDR3 is 14 amino acids long. CDR3 in amino acids: CASSARLATGELFF. CDR3 DNA sequence: TGCGCCAGCAGCGCGAGACTAGCTACCGGGGAGCTGTTTTTT.

Comment on this clone: One junction end disagrees with the germline gene, perhaps due to a read error. The chain is built from TRBV13 and TRBJ1-2; 10 bases map to TRBD1. The CDR3 contains 15 residues. CDR1 and CDR2 (germline): PRHDT, FYEKMQ (reference sequence). The chain's CDR3 is CASSIGTGAGYGYTF. CDR3 in DNA: TGTGCCAGCAGCATAGGGACAGGGGCTGGCTATGGCTACACCTTC.

The CDR3 DNA is TGTGCCAGCAGTGCAACAGGGGGTGGAACTGAAGCTTTCTTT. It is translated as CASSATGGGTEAFF. The V and J genes are TRBV6-1 and TRBJ1-1; 8 bases fit TRBD1. With V trimmed by 4 bases and J by 5 bases, 6 bases remained unmatched. Germline V gene sequence: CDR1 MNHNS, CDR2 SASEGT. The CDR3 loop spans 14 amino acids.

CDR3 protein: CASSESPWGDDERGEQFF. CDR3 in DNA: TGCGCCAGCAGTGAGTCCCCATGGGGCGACGACGAACGGGGTGAGCAGTTCTTC. This rearrangement joins TRBV10-1 to TRBJ2-1; D might be TRBD1 or TRBD2, each matching 5 bases. Germline V gene data show CDR1 as WNHNN and CDR2 as SYGVQD (reference sequence). Trimming stripped 0 bases from V and 9 bases from J, with 24 bases between. This CDR3 has 18 amino acids.